One T cell receptor beta chain is described in this entry. The antigen remains unidentified. A mixed TRB-A/B primer pool amplified rearranged TRB by multiplex touch-down PCR. One entry per CDR3 protein, called by TCRdb with MiXCR from the multiplex PCR reads. The profile covers about 9,600 distinct CDR3 sequences, with 20% to 30% appearing a single time and 1% to 1.5% taken by the ten largest. This entry belongs to a study of T cell repertoires in aging, cancer and after chemotherapy. Study details: Approximately 10 million TCR reads were in the whole dataset.

General study findings and limits: Loss of evenness, beyond lost richness, contributed to age-related TCR diversity decline in cancer patients. Compared with age-matched healthy donors, untreated hematological or solid cancer patients showed higher blood TCR clonality.

V was trimmed by 6 bases and J by 8 bases, leaving 23 bases between them. The V gene's germline CDR1 is DFQATT and CDR2 SNEGSKA (reference sequence). The CDR3 runs 15 residues. TCR beta rearrangements were amplified from peripheral blood genomic DNA. The specimen was blood. The receptor was derived from a human donor in good health. The chain couples TRBV20-1 to TRBJ2-1; D unresolved. CDR3 nucleotide sequence: TGCAGTGCAACCCGGACCTCTAATAGTGGCCATGAGCAGTTCTTC. As protein: CSATRTSNSGHEQFF.